This record covers a single T cell receptor beta chain. This record belongs to a study of T cells in Graves' hyperthyroidism and ophthalmopathy. V lost 4 bases, J lost 5 bases, and 18 bases lay in between. The length of the CDR3 is 15 residues. CDR1 is SGHTS and CDR2 is YDEGEE in the germline V gene. The TCR beta CDR3 regions underwent amplification using RNA transcripts as the source. During a first-round RT-PCR of the TCR CDR3, the HTBI primer set was used. TCRdb reprocessed the multiplex PCR reads via MiXCR and lists one record per CDR3 protein. The sample lists about 510,000 distinct CDR3 sequences, 12% to 15% occurring once.

This receptor was obtained from a middle-aged woman with Graves' hyperthyroidism. This rearrangement joins TRBV5-8 to TRBJ1-2, with a tentative D call TRBD1 (5 bases). Sequencing input: blood. Here the CDR3 DNA reads TGTGCCAGCAGCGCAGCCGACAGTTTCTTATATGGCTACACCTTC. This encodes CASSAADSFLYGYTF. Complete variable domain (other parts from reference TRBV5-8 and TRBJ1-2): EAGVTQSPTHLIKTRGQQATLRCSPISGHTSVYWYQQALGLGLQFLLWYDEGEERNRGNFPPRFSGRQFPNYSSELNVNALELEDSALYLCASSAADSFLYGYTFGSGTRLTVV.